A selection of T cell receptor beta chains follows, all from one sample in a study of blood T cell repertoires in COVID-19. The repertoire was sequenced with immunoSEQ multiplex PCR; TCRdb's copy has only in-frame clones and lacks some. The profile shows about 210,000 clones, around nine tenths of them singletons. Sample: peripheral blood. Source of these receptors: a young man with active or convalescent COVID-19. Each CDR3 is given with its conserved first and last residue. A D gene is named only where the DNA matches it firmly. Clone size is shown for a subset of rows, as once, few, many or a class of expanded clone.

J	size	V	D	length	DNA	CDR3
TRBJ2-6	.	TRBV18	.	17	TGTGCCAGCTCACCAGCGACACCCAACTCTGGGGCCAACGTCCTGACTTTC	CASSPATPNSGANVLTF
TRBJ1-2	.	TRBV28	.	16	TGTGCCAGCCGAATCGGAGGGGCCTCTTCCCCCTATGGCTACACCTTC	CASRIGGASSPYGYTF
TRBJ2-1	.	TRBV28	TRBD2	15	TGTGCCAGCAGCGTTACTAGCGGGGGGAACAATGAGCAGTTCTTC	CASSVTSGGNNEQFF
TRBJ1-2	.	TRBV28	.	16	TGTGCCAGCACCCCCCCTGGTCAGTCGCCCAGATATGGCTACACCTTC	CASTPPGQSPRYGYTF
TRBJ2-7	.	TRBV27	.	13	TGTGCCAGCAGTTTTGGGCAGGGCTACGAGCAGTACTTC	CASSFGQGYEQYF
TRBJ2-1	once	TRBV5-1	TRBD2	15	TGCGCCAGCAGCTTTGCTAGCGGGATTTACAATGAGCAGTTCTTC	CASSFASGIYNEQFF
TRBJ2-7	.	TRBV2	TRBD2	15	TGTGCCAGCAGTGAGGGACTAGCGGATGGCCACGAGCAGTACTTC	CASSEGLADGHEQYF
TRBJ1-5	.	TRBV5-6	.	16	TGTGCCAGCAGCTCCGAATTGGGGGGGAGCAATCAGCCCCAGCATTTT	CASSSELGGSNQPQHF
TRBJ1-1	.	TRBV10-2	.	13	TGCGCCAGCAGTGTAAACAGGAACACTGAAGCTTTCTTT	CASSVNRNTEAFF
TRBJ1-4	.	TRBV5-1	TRBD1	15	TGCGCCAGCAGCTTGGCCGGGACAGGGGGTGAAAAACTGTTTTTT	CASSLAGTGGEKLFF
TRBJ2-7	few	TRBV5-4	TRBD2	14	TGTGCCAGCAGCTTGACCGGACTAGCTAGAGAGCAGTACTTC	CASSLTGLAREQYF
TRBJ2-5	.	TRBV5-1	TRBD2	17	TGCGCCAGCAGCTCTTCCCCCAGGGGTAGCGGGAGGGAGACCCAGTACTTC	CASSSSPRGSGRETQYF
TRBJ2-2	.	TRBV6-6	TRBD1	15	TGTGCCAGCAGTCTAGGACAGGGAGGCACCGGGGAGCTGTTTTTT	CASSLGQGGTGELFF
TRBJ1-3	once	TRBV27	.	16	TGTGCCAGCAGTTTATCAAACAGGGAAGCTGGAAACACCATATATTTT	CASSLSNREAGNTIYF
TRBJ2-7	.	TRBV6-2/TRBV6-3	TRBD1	14	TGTGCCAGCAGTTTCGGGACAGGCGCCTACGAGCAGTACTTC	CASSFGTGAYEQYF
TRBJ1-6	.	TRBV28	.	15	TGTGCCAGCAGCCCCCCGGCGGGCCATAATTCACCCCTCCACTTT	CASSPPAGHNSPLHF